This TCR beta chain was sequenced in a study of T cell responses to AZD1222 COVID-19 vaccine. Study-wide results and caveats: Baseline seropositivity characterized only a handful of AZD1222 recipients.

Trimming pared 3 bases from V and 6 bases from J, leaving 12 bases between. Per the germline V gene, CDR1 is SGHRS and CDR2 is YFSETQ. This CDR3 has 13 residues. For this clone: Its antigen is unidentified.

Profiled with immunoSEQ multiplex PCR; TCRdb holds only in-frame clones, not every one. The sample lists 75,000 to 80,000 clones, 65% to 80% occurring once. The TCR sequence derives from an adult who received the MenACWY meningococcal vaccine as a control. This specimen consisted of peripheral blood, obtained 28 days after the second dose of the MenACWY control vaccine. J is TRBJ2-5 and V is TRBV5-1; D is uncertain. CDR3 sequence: CASSYGVGQTQYF. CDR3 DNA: TGCGCCAGCAGCTATGGTGTCGGACAGACCCAGTACTTC.